Sequencing of this T cell receptor beta chain was carried out in a study of early T cells in non-severe SARS-CoV-2 infection (dated by TCRdb to the early 2020s). In terms of the full investigation: Because TCR sequencing was done on bulk RNA from unsorted whole blood, the alpha and beta chains could not be paired. The paper's findings and limits, for the study overall: VDJdb matching was skewed toward anti-spike CD8 responses and likely underestimated virus-specific expansions, missing private and CD4 specificities.

V loses 6 bases, J loses 7 bases, and the germline ends lie 10 bases apart. CDR1 and CDR2, per the germline V gene, are SGHDN and FVKESK. The CDR3 runs 12 amino acids, cysteine and phenylalanine included. Solely the CDR3 DNA is kept, with 36 bases framed from the first base. The study was a case-control design nested within a healthcare worker cohort in London, UK, with weekly nasopharyngeal swab PCR tests and blood sampling. Healthcare workers were recruited between 23 and 31 March 2020, during the week of the UK lockdown, and were followed weekly for up to roughly 16 weeks. This clonotype occurred many times. Its antigen is not yet known. The record has no base qualities; no much larger clone is one base away. Receptor amplification or capture employed 5' RACE. Sequencing relied on a NextSeq 500. To correct for sequencing error and PCR bias, the TCR library protocol tagged individual cDNA molecules with unique molecular identifiers. TCR alpha and beta chains were both sequenced, and the abundances of alpha and beta sequences in each sample were closely correlated with each other. Concerning the study's data processing: Decombinator V4 was used to annotate the V gene, J gene and CDR3 of the TCR sequences. TCRs were defined as expanded if a significant change between any two time points was detected under a Poisson model with p below 0.0001. TCR abundances were normalised to the total number of TCRs sequenced per sample and were expressed as counts per million. MAIT TCRs were defined by TRAV1-2 paired with TRAJ12, TRAJ20 or TRAJ33, and iNKT TCRs by TRAV10 paired with TRAJ18. VDJdb, accessed on 1 November 2021, was searched for TCRs annotated for CMV, EBV and SARS-CoV-2, and TCRs annotated for more than one antigen were excluded. Using fastp at Q25 and MiXCR, TCRdb reprocessed the public reads and kept productive beta chains. Rows with a matching CDR3 protein are joined into one entry that keeps the most common DNA and genes. It is TCRdb's table, rather than the study itself, that gives the V and J calls and clone size. The sample table shows 25,000 to 35,000 distinct CDR3 sequences, and roughly 5.7% are seen once. The ten largest clonotypes hold 5.3% of the sample.

The material sequenced was whole blood. The clonotype was recovered from an adult who was a healthcare worker with PCR-confirmed SARS-CoV-2 infection or an uninfected control (not recorded which). The rearranged chain carries TRBV14 and TRBJ2-1; the D gene is unclear. The CDR3 here reads CASSSYLNEQFF. The sequenced DNA: TGTGCCAGCAGTAGCTATCTAAATGAGCAGTTCTTC.